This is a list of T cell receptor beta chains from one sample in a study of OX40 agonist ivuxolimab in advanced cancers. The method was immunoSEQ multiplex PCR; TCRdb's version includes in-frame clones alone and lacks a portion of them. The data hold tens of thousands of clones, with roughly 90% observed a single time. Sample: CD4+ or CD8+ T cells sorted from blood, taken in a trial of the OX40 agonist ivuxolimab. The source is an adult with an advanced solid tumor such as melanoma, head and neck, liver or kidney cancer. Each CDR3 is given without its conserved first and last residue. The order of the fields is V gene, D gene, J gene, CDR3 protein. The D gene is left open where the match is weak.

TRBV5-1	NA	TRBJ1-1	ASSFGNTEAF
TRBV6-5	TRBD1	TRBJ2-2	ATFGQANTGELF
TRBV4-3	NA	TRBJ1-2	ASSQDPALSDSSDGYT
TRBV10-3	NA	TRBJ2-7	AISESTSPSYEQY
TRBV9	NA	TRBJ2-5	ASSDPRTGGTEETQY
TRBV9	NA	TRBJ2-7	ASSERDFSYEQY
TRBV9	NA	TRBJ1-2	ASSALGEFNDGYT
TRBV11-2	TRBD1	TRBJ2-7	ASSFRSGQGTHEQY
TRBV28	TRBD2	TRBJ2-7	ASSYGTINEQY
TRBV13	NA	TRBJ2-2	ASSLMTASNTGELF
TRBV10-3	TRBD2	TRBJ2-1	AISESLAESGF
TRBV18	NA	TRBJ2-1	ASSPDDNEQF
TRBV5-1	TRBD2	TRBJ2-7	ASSWELAGLTYEQY
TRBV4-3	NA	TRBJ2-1	ASSQEPYHQF
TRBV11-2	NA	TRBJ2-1	ASSLDWIEQF
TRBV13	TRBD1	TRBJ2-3	ASSRDRVADTQY
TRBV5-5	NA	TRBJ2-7	ASSLLAAQPPYEQY
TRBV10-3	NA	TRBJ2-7	AIKESSYEQY
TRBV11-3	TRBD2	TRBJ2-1	ASSLAVLAVSYNEQF
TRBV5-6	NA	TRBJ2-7	ASSLGQDSYEQY
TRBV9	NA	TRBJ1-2	ASSGWTALGNYGYT
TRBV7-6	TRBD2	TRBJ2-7	ASSAGLAGSYEQY